This T cell receptor (beta chain) is from a study of T cell changes during pregnancy in multiple sclerosis. Assay: immunoSEQ multiplex PCR; the TCRdb copy retains only in-frame clones and omits some. The sample gives under 130,000 clones, 80% to 95% of which show up once; about 3.2% is in the top ten. This CDR3 is built from 16 residues. Per the germline V gene, CDR1 is SGDLS and CDR2 is YYNGEE. V was cut by 0 bases and J by 3 bases, with 16 bases left in between. The chain has TRBV9 and TRBJ2-7; maybe TRBD1 (6 bases). The clonotype comes from a female donor with multiple sclerosis, enrolled in a pregnancy study. The input for sequencing was peripheral blood, taken after pregnancy. The CDR3 here is CASSVGLRDTDYEQYF. The CDR3 DNA is TGTGCCAGCAGCGTAGGACTCCGGGACACCGACTACGAGCAGTACTTC.